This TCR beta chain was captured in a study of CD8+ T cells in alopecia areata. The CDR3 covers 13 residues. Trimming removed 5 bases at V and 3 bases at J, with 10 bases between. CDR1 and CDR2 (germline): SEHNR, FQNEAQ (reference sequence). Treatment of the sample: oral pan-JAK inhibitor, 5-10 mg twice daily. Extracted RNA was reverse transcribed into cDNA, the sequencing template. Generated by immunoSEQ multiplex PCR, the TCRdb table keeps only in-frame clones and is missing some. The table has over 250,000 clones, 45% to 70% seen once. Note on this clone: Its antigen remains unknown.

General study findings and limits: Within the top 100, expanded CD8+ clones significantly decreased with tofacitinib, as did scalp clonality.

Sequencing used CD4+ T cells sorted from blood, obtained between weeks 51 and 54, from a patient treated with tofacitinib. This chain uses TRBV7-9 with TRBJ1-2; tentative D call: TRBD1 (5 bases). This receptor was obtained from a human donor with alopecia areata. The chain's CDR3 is CASSHDRDYGYTF. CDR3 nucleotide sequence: TGTGCCAGCAGCCACGACAGAGACTATGGCTACACCTTC. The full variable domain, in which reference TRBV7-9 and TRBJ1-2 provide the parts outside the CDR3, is DTGVSQNPRHKITKRGQNVTFRCDPISEHNRLYWYRQTLGQGPEFLTYFQNEAQLEKSRLLSDRFSAERPKGSFSTLEIQRTEQGDSAMYLCASSHDRDYGYTFGSGTRLTVV.